This paragraph reports one T cell receptor (beta chain). Profiled with immunoSEQ multiplex PCR; TCRdb holds only in-frame clones, not every one. The table shows fewer than 12,000 clones, with roughly 94% occurring only once. This sample is part of a study of technical replicates of blood from a handful of donors. CDR3 length: 16 amino acids. Deletions cut 2 bases from V and 5 bases from J, with 16 bases between. Per germline, CDR1 SGHVS and CDR2 FQNEAQ. This TCR was recovered from a human donor in good health. The rearrangement uses TRBV7-8 and TRBJ2-1, with D possibly being TRBD2 (6 bases). Sequencing used PBMCs. CDR3: CASSLTRLVVHNEQFF. The DNA for the CDR3 is TGTGCCAGCAGCTTAACCCGACTAGTTGTCCACAATGAGCAGTTCTTC. Combining the CDR3 with reference TRBV7-8 and TRBJ2-1 gives the whole variable domain GAGVSQSPRYKVAKRGQDVALRCDPISGHVSLFWYQQALGQGPEFLTYFQNEAQLDKSGLPSDRFFAERPEGSVSTLKIQRTQQEDSAVYLCASSLTRLVVHNEQFFGPGTRLTVL.